This T cell receptor (beta chain) was found in a study of shared clonotypes between healthy human individuals. Study results and caveats: In this cohort, only blood was sampled, and tissue repertoires likely differ.

V shed 3 bases and J shed 2 bases, with 15 bases lying between them. Germline assignment: CDR1 SGDLS and CDR2 YYNGEE. This CDR3 contains 15 residues. CD45RO-negative, CCR7-selected cells formed the naive CD8 fraction, which excluded terminally differentiated effector memory CD45RA+ cells. Donors had no recently reported acute infections or vaccinations and were HIV-negative. Among the donors, all were Caucasian adults who lived in Nashville, Tennessee. Regarding this clone: Antigen specificity is unknown.

TCRdb's copy holds only in-frame clones and misses some; the assay was immunoSEQ multiplex PCR. The table includes about 2.1 million clones, over 85% detected once. The source material was naive CD8+ T cells from PBMCs. The TCR originated in a man between 18 and 35 years old in good health. Some clones in this sample may be carry-over from other donors' samples. The chain has TRBV9 and TRBJ2-7, with D maybe TRBD2 (6 bases). Written as DNA, the CDR3 is TGTGCCAGCAGCGCTTCTTCGACGGGGGCCTACGAGCAGTACTTC. Translated, it gives CASSASSTGAYEQYF.